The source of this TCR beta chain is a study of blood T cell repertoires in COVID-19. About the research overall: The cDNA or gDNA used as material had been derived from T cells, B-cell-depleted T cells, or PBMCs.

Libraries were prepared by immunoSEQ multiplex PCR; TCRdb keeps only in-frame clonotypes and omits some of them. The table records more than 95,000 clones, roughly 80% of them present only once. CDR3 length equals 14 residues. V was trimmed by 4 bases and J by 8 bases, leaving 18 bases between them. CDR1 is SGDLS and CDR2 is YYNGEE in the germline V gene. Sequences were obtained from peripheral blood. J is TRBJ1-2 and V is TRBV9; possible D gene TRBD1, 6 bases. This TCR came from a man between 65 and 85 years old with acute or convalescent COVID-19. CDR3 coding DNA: TGTGCCAGCAGCCGCGAGGGGCAGGGGTTAGGCTACACCTTC. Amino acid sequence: CASSREGQGLGYTF. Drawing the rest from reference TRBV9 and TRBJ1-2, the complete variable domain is DSGVTQTPKHLITATGQRVTLRCSPRSGDLSVYWYQQSLDQGLQFLIQYYNGEERAKGNILERFSAQQFPDLHSELNLSSLELGDSALYFCASSREGQGLGYTFGSGTRLTVV.